The 30 T cell receptor beta chains in this list originate from one sample, sequenced in a study of blood T cell repertoires in COVID-19. Method: immunoSEQ multiplex PCR; TCRdb's copy keeps in-frame clones and lacks some. Here the sample spans some 150,000 clones, approximately 84% being singletons. The sample taken for sequencing was PBMCs or T cells enriched from blood (not recorded which). All receptors derive from a human donor with acute COVID-19. The donor label of this sample is uncertain.

J is TRBJ1-1 and V is TRBV29-1, with TRBD1 matching over 12 bases. The V segment lost 7 bases and the J segment 1 base; nucleotides outside the gene matches: 7. This CDR3 region has 15 residues. Germline CDR1 SQVTM, CDR2 ANQGSEA. The CDR3 nucleotides are TGCAGCGGGAGGGGACAGGGGGCTACGAACACTGAAGCTTTCTTT. Translating gives CSGRGQGATNTEAFF.

This clone appeared a single time. The CDR3 here is CASRGTTGSPLHF. Written as DNA, the CDR3 is TGTGCCAGCAGGGGGACAACGGGGTCACCCCTCCACTTT. This chain connects TRBV6-4 to TRBJ1-6; D is possibly TRBD1 (6 bases). In germline, CDR1 is MRHNA, CDR2 SNTAGT. This CDR3 has 13 amino acids. With 6 bases removed from V and 10 bases from J, the gap between germline ends came to 13 bases.

V usage is TRBV7-9 and J usage is TRBJ1-5; 8 nucleotides line up with TRBD1. Germline trimming cut 5 bases from V and 2 bases from J; bases unmatched to any gene: 11. The CDR3 contains 17 residues. In germline, CDR1 is SEHNR, CDR2 FQNEAQ (reference sequence). The CDR3 is CASSDRDRRLGNQPQHF. The CDR3 DNA reads TGTGCCAGCAGCGACCGGGACAGGAGGTTAGGCAATCAGCCCCAGCATTTT.

The gene calls are TRBV24-1 and TRBJ2-2, with 13 bases identical to TRBD2. The CDR3 is 19 amino acids. Germline loops: CDR1 KGHDR, CDR2 SFDVKD. Trimming took 4 bases from V and 2 from J; bases not matched to a gene: 9. The CDR3 spells CATSDLKTSGGLNTGELFF. As DNA, the CDR3 is TGTGCCACCAGTGACCTCAAGACTAGCGGGGGGCTAAACACCGGGGAGCTGTTTTTT.

The genes are TRBV18 and TRBJ1-5, with D unresolved. The CDR3 extends over 13 amino acids. Germline V gene lookup returns CDR1 KGHSH and CDR2 LQKENI. The V end lost 5 bases, the J end lost 8 bases, and 13 bases lay between the germline ends. CDR3 sequence reads: CASSDSTSEPQHF. CDR3 DNA sequence: TGTGCCAGCTCAGACTCCACTTCGGAGCCCCAGCATTTT.

The J gene is TRBJ2-7, the V gene TRBV2; 10 bases are shared with TRBD2. CDR1 is SNHLY and CDR2 is FYNNEI in the germline V gene. This CDR3 has 16 amino acids. With V trimmed by 7 bases and J by 4 bases, 13 bases remained unmatched. In nucleotides, the CDR3 is TGTGCCAGCAACAGAGGTATGGTAGCGGGGGGTTACGAGCAGTACTTC. As protein: CASNRGMVAGGYEQYF.

This sequence joins TRBV27 and TRBJ2-1, with 7 bases identical to TRBD2. Germline lookup yields CDR1 MNHEY and CDR2 SMNVEV (reference sequence). The CDR3 totals 15 residues. V lost 2 bases to trimming and J lost 4 bases; unmatched junction nucleotides: 5. The CDR3 DNA reads as TGTGCCAGCAGTTTAACTAGCGCCTTATACAATGAGCAGTTCTTC. As protein: CASSLTSALYNEQFF.

The CDR3 sequence: CASSPLAGGPNNEQFF. In DNA form, the CDR3 reads TGCGCCAGCAGTCCACTAGCGGGGGGACCCAACAATGAGCAGTTCTTC. The chain links TRBV5-1 to TRBJ2-1; 12 bases fit TRBD2. The length of the CDR3 is 16 residues. CDR1 and CDR2 (germline): SGHRS, YFSETQ. The V and J ends lost 5 bases and 5 bases, in that order; junction bases with no gene match: 8.

This chain uses TRBV19 with TRBJ1-1, with no clear D. Trimming left V 7 bases short and J 5 bases short, with 14 bases between. Germline V gene lookup returns CDR1 LNHDA and CDR2 SQIVND (reference sequence). The CDR3 spans 13 residues. CDR3 sequence: CASNTGGITEAFF. The CDR3 bases are TGTGCCAGTAACACCGGAGGGATTACTGAAGCTTTCTTT.

This chain links TRBV3-1 (or the pseudogene TRBV3-2) with TRBJ1-4; D might be TRBD1 (6 bases). V gave up 0 bases and J gave up 8 bases, with 16 bases separating them. The CDR3 loop spans 16 amino acids. CDR1 is LGHDT, CDR2 YNNKEL, per germline (reference sequence). CDR3 DNA: TGTGCCAGCAGCCAAGATCCGGCAGGGGTGAGGGAAAAACTGTTTTTT. Its translation is CASSQDPAGVREKLFF.

The chain couples TRBV9 to TRBJ2-7; D is uncertain. This CDR3 is 14 amino acids long. V was trimmed by 2 bases and J by 2 bases, leaving 11 bases between them. Per the germline V gene, CDR1 is SGDLS and CDR2 is YYNGEE. The CDR3 is CASSVEAFPYEQYF. CDR3 nucleotides: TGTGCCAGCAGCGTCGAGGCGTTCCCCTACGAGCAGTACTTC.

This clone was observed once. The genes are TRBV10-3 and TRBJ1-2, with D possibly TRBD1 on 5 matching bases. Per germline, CDR1 ENHRY and CDR2 SYGVKD. V was pared by 0 bases and J by 6 bases, with 11 bases between. This CDR3 has 14 residues. CDR3 in DNA: TGTGCCATCAGTGAGTCGAGCGGGGGGGATGGCTACACCTTC. This translates into CAISESSGGDGYTF.

The V gene is TRBV4-2, the J gene TRBJ2-5; perhaps TRBD1 as D (6 bases). Germline CDR1 and CDR2: LGHNA and YNFKEQ. V shed 0 bases and J shed 2 bases, with 16 bases lying between them. The CDR3 loop spans 17 amino acids. The CDR3 region is CASSQEGAAGVQETQYF. In nucleotides, the CDR3 is TGTGCCAGCAGCCAAGAAGGCGCGGCAGGGGTACAAGAGACCCAGTACTTC.

The chain links TRBV7-2 to TRBJ2-7; 14 nucleotides align to TRBD2. This CDR3 region has 16 residues. J gave up 3 bases and V 1 base, and 2 bases lay outside the gene matches. CDR1 SGHTA and CDR2 FQGNSA come from the germline V gene. In nucleotides, the CDR3 is TGTGCCAGCAGCTTAGGACTAGCGGGGGGGCACTACGAGCAGTACTTC. Translating gives CASSLGLAGGHYEQYF.

The chain is built from TRBV7-2 and TRBJ1-2, with D uncertain. V dropped 4 bases and J dropped 3 bases, with 12 bases sitting between them. The CDR3 is made up of 14 amino acids. Germline CDR1 and CDR2: SGHTA and FQGNSA. Written as DNA, the CDR3 is TGTGCCAGCAGCTCCACTAGGGATGACTATGGCTACACCTTC. It translates to CASSSTRDDYGYTF. Supplemented by reference TRBV7-2 and TRBJ1-2, the full variable domain reads GAGVSQSPSNKVTEKGKDVELRCDPISGHTALYWYRQSLGQGLEFLIYFQGNSAPDKSGLPSDRFSAERTGGSVSTLTIQRTQQEDSAVYLCASSSTRDDYGYTFGSGTRLTVV.

The chain joins TRBV6-1 to TRBJ1-2; no definite D call. CDR3 length: 14 amino acids. V was trimmed by 2 bases and J by 8 bases, leaving 15 bases between them. Germline CDR1 is MNHNS and CDR2 is SASEGT. CDR3 sequence reads: CASSERRRTMGYTF. Written as DNA, the CDR3 is TGTGCCAGCAGTGAACGGAGGCGTACTATGGGCTACACCTTC.

The chain is built from TRBV6-5 and TRBJ2-7; a weak D match, TRBD2 (6 bases). The ends were cut back, 6 bases at V and 1 base at J, with 16 bases in the middle. This CDR3 has 15 residues. The germline gives CDR1 MNHEY, CDR2 SVGAGI. The CDR3 DNA follows: TGTGCCAGCAGGGCCCCGCGGGGTGGATCCTACGAGCAGTACTTC. Protein sequence: CASRAPRGGSYEQYF.

The chain carries TRBV24-1 and TRBJ1-5, with 9 bases matching TRBD1. The CDR3 is 15 amino acids. With V trimmed by 6 bases and J by 5 bases, 7 bases remained unmatched. Germline V gives CDR1 KGHDR, CDR2 SFDVKD. The CDR3: CATSPGQGPYQPQHF. CDR3 coding DNA: TGTGCCACCAGTCCCGGACAGGGGCCATATCAGCCCCAGCATTTT.

The chain recombines TRBV6-5 with TRBJ1-6; D perhaps matches TRBD1 (5 bases). CDR1 and CDR2 (germline): MNHEY, SVGAGI. This CDR3 spans 15 amino acids. Trimming cost V 6 bases and J 6 bases, with 15 bases left between them. This CDR3 is CASRQDGLLNSPLHF. Here the CDR3 DNA reads TGTGCCAGCAGACAGGACGGCCTCCTTAATTCACCCCTCCACTTT.

The rearrangement uses TRBV6-2 or TRBV6-3 and TRBJ2-5, with D tentatively TRBD1 (6 bases). Per germline, CDR1 MNHEY and CDR2 SVGEGT. There are 14 residues in the CDR3. Deletions cut 5 bases from V and 5 bases from J, with 15 bases between. As DNA, the CDR3 is TGTGCCAGCAGTGACACAGGGCGTGGGGAGACCCAGTACTTC. Translation gives CASSDTGRGETQYF.

This chain links TRBV4-1 with TRBJ1-2; 9 bases are shared with TRBD1. V was pared by 5 bases and J by 3 bases, with 7 bases of the junction left unmatched. Germline CDR1 MGHRA, CDR2 YSYEKL. The CDR3 has 15 residues. The CDR3 region has the DNA TGCGCCAGCAGCTTCCGAACAGGGGGCGACTATGGCTACACCTTC. Its protein product is CASSFRTGGDYGYTF.

V gene TRBV7-8 combines with J gene TRBJ2-5; D not certain. The CDR3 loop spans 14 amino acids. V gave up 3 bases and J gave up 1 base, with 9 bases separating them. Germline loops: CDR1 SGHVS, CDR2 FQNEAQ. CDR3 nucleotides: TGTGCCAGCAGCTTCAGTTCTCCCCAAGAGACCCAGTACTTC. Translated, it gives CASSFSSPQETQYF.

CDR3 in amino acids: CASSFSYRDIEQYF. The CDR3 nucleotides read TGTGCCAGCAGTTTCTCTTACCGGGACATCGAGCAGTACTTC. The chain combines TRBV6-5 with TRBJ2-7, with D possibly matching TRBD1 (6 bases). Germline CDR1 is MNHEY and CDR2 is SVGAGI. V lost 4 bases to trimming and J lost 6 bases, with 16 bases between them. The CDR3 consists of 14 residues.

This chain uses TRBV18 with TRBJ2-7; tentative D call: TRBD2 (5 bases). The germline CDR1 and CDR2 sequences are KGHSH and LQKENI. The germline V and J ends were trimmed by 5 bases and 2 bases, with 13 bases remaining between them. This CDR3 has 14 amino acids. In DNA form, the CDR3 reads TGTGCCAGCTCAGCGCAGCGGAACACCTACGAGCAGTACTTC. Translation gives CASSAQRNTYEQYF.

V is TRBV7-9 and J is TRBJ1-5; TRBD1 matches 7 bases. Germline loops: CDR1 SEHNR, CDR2 FQNEAQ (reference sequence). The length of the CDR3 is 15 residues. Trimming cost V 6 bases and J 1 base; bases outside gene matches: 6. CDR3 in DNA: TGTGCCAGCAGTTCAATACAGGGGAGCAATCAGCCCCAGCATTTT. Its translation is CASSSIQGSNQPQHF.

This chain links TRBV9 with TRBJ2-3, with 9 bases identical to TRBD2. From germline, CDR1 is SGDLS and CDR2 YYNGEE. This CDR3 comprises 17 residues. J gave up 2 bases and V 0 bases, and 7 bases lay outside the gene matches. CDR3 nucleotides: TGTGCCAGCAGCGTAGGGGATAGCGGGGGAATCACAGATACGCAGTATTTT. This sequence encodes CASSVGDSGGITDTQYF.

The V gene is TRBV19, the J gene TRBJ2-7; 8 nucleotides align to TRBD1. The CDR3 runs to 13 residues. CDR1 LNHDA and CDR2 SQIVND come from the germline V gene (reference sequence). Trimming took 6 bases from V and 2 from J; bases not matched to a gene: 3. DNA of the CDR3: TGTGCCAGTAGCCGGGACAGGACCTACGAGCAGTACTTC. It translates to CASSRDRTYEQYF.

The chain is built from TRBV19 and TRBJ1-2; weak D call: TRBD1 (5 bases). The germline V gene encodes CDR1 LNHDA and CDR2 SQIVND (reference sequence). V was clipped by 7 bases and J by 7 bases, with 13 bases between them. The CDR3 runs 12 residues. The CDR3 bases are TGTGCCAGTAAAAGGGGCGGAGTTGGCTACACCTTC. Its translation is CASKRGGVGYTF.

The V call is TRBV10-3, the J call TRBJ2-7, with 7 bases fitting TRBD1. Trimming took 0 bases from V and 3 from J; bases not matched to a gene: 8. Germline lookup yields CDR1 ENHRY and CDR2 SYGVKD. This CDR3 has 16 residues. The CDR3 region has the DNA TGTGCCATCAGTGAGTCGAGTGAAACAGGGGTCTACGAGCAGTACTTC. This gives the protein CAISESSETGVYEQYF.

The rearrangement joins TRBV19 to TRBJ2-2, with TRBD2 matching over 9 bases. Germline trimming cut 6 bases from V and 4 bases from J; bases unmatched to any gene: 9. This CDR3 contains 16 residues. CDR1 LNHDA and CDR2 SQIVND come from the germline V gene (reference sequence). The CDR3 loop is CASRAPERGVTGELFF. DNA of the CDR3: TGTGCCAGTAGAGCCCCCGAGCGGGGGGTCACCGGGGAGCTGTTTTTT.